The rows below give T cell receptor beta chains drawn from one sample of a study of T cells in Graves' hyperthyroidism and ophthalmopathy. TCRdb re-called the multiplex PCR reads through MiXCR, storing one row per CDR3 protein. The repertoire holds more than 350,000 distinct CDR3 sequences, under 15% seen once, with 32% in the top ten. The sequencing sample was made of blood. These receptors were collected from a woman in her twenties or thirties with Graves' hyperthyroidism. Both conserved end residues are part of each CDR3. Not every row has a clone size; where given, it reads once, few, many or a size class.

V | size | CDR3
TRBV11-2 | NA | CASSLGLAGANTEAFF
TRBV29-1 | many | CSGGPGVGEQYF
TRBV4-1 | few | CASSQDPGDTYEQYF
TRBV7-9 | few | CASSLGADNQPQHF
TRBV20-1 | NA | CSARGGLAGLEQYF
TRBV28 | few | CASSSSEGRIYEQYF
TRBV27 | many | CASSYASGLARETQYF
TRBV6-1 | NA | CASKSRGGTPLHF
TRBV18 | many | CASSPTGTVNEKLFF
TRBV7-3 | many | CASSLNRNNRPNNEQFF
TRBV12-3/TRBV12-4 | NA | CASREHRGNTGELFF
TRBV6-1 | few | CASRETGSKGPHEQYF
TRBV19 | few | CASSRSKEETQYF
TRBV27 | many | CASSSNGQVGYGYTF
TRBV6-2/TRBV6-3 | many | CASNRGGGTGMDKNIQYF
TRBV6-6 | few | CASSYSAGATGGRETQYF
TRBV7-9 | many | CASSRGTHNEQFF
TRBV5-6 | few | CASSELTSGNTGELFF
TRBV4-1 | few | CASSQVWDSRGEETQYF
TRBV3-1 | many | CASSQASSGSLADTQYF
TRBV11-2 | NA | CASSAWNSPLHF
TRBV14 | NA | CASSRQGNHGELFF